These T cell receptor beta chains were read from a single sample in a study of PD-1 blockade in mismatch repair-deficient tumors. The data were produced by immunoSEQ multiplex PCR, yet TCRdb's version contains in-frame clones alone and is incomplete. This table holds tens of thousands of clones, around 79% found once. Material: peripheral blood, obtained 4 weeks after starting pembrolizumab. The receptors stem from an adult with mismatch repair-deficient cancer. Each CDR3 is given with its conserved first and last residue. Fields, in order: D gene, J gene, clone size, V gene, CDR3 DNA, CDR3 protein. D genes are given only for firm matches. Not every row has a clone size; where given, it reads once, few, many or a size class.

D gene: -; J gene: TRBJ2-7; clone size: -; V gene: TRBV7-7; CDR3 DNA: TGTGCTAGCAGCTCGGGACTGGACTCCTACGAGCAGTACTTC; CDR3 protein: CASSSGLDSYEQYF
D gene: -; J gene: TRBJ2-7; clone size: -; V gene: TRBV11-2; CDR3 DNA: TGTGCCAGCAGCCCTATTAGGGGCTACGAGCAGTACTTC; CDR3 protein: CASSPIRGYEQYF
D gene: -; J gene: TRBJ2-6; clone size: -; V gene: TRBV5-1; CDR3 DNA: TGCGCCAGCAGCCCCAGGCCCCAGGCAGGGGCCAACGTCCTGACTTTC; CDR3 protein: CASSPRPQAGANVLTF
D gene: TRBD1; J gene: TRBJ1-5; clone size: -; V gene: TRBV5-5; CDR3 DNA: TGTGCCAGCAGCACGACAGGGGGGAGCAATCAGCCCCAGCATTTT; CDR3 protein: CASSTTGGSNQPQHF
D gene: TRBD2; J gene: TRBJ2-1; clone size: -; V gene: TRBV5-6; CDR3 DNA: TGTGCCAGCAGCTTGGGACTAGCGGGAATATACAATGAGCAGTTCTTC; CDR3 protein: CASSLGLAGIYNEQFF
D gene: -; J gene: TRBJ2-3; clone size: -; V gene: TRBV11-2; CDR3 DNA: TGTGCCAGCAGATCAGCTCAGGGAGATACGCAGTATTTT; CDR3 protein: CASRSAQGDTQYF
D gene: -; J gene: TRBJ2-5; clone size: -; V gene: TRBV29-1; CDR3 DNA: TGCAGCGCGGGAGACTTGACGGTAGAGACCCAGTACTTC; CDR3 protein: CSAGDLTVETQYF
D gene: -; J gene: TRBJ1-3; clone size: -; V gene: TRBV11-3; CDR3 DNA: TGTGCCAGCAGCTTGGGGCTGTCAATATCCGCTGGAAACACCATATATTTT; CDR3 protein: CASSLGLSISAGNTIYF
D gene: TRBD1; J gene: TRBJ1-4; clone size: -; V gene: TRBV4-1; CDR3 DNA: TGCGCCAGCAGCCAAGTCCCCCCCTCGACAGGGGTTAGGAATGAAAAACTGTTTTTT; CDR3 protein: CASSQVPPSTGVRNEKLFF
D gene: -; J gene: TRBJ2-5; clone size: -; V gene: TRBV28; CDR3 DNA: TGTGCCAGCAGTTCACCGGTAGGGGGGGAGACCCAGTACTTC; CDR3 protein: CASSSPVGGETQYF
D gene: -; J gene: TRBJ2-7; clone size: -; V gene: TRBV11-2; CDR3 DNA: TGTGCCAGCAGCTTAGATCCCCAGTACTACGAGCAGTACTTC; CDR3 protein: CASSLDPQYYEQYF
D gene: -; J gene: TRBJ1-3; clone size: -; V gene: TRBV5-4; CDR3 DNA: TGTGCCAGCAGCTTGGAGGAGGGCGTGCGAAACACCATATATTTT; CDR3 protein: CASSLEEGVRNTIYF
D gene: -; J gene: TRBJ2-1; clone size: few; V gene: TRBV29-1; CDR3 DNA: TGCAGCGTTACAGAACAGGGCCGGCCGTTCTTC; CDR3 protein: CSVTEQGRPFF
D gene: TRBD1; J gene: TRBJ2-5; clone size: -; V gene: TRBV2; CDR3 DNA: TGTGCCAGCATCGAGGGGACAGGGACCGAGACCCAGTACTTC; CDR3 protein: CASIEGTGTETQYF
D gene: TRBD2; J gene: TRBJ2-1; clone size: -; V gene: TRBV11-2; CDR3 DNA: TGTGCCAGCAGCCCACGTCTACTAGCGGGTACAGAGCAGTTCTTC; CDR3 protein: CASSPRLLAGTEQFF
D gene: TRBD1; J gene: TRBJ1-1; clone size: -; V gene: TRBV7-3; CDR3 DNA: TGTGCCAGCAGCTCCCAGGGGGTAATCGCTGAAGCTTTCTTT; CDR3 protein: CASSSQGVIAEAFF
D gene: -; J gene: TRBJ2-5; clone size: -; V gene: TRBV2; CDR3 DNA: TGTGCCAGCCGGGACCCCGACGAGACCCAGTACTTC; CDR3 protein: CASRDPDETQYF
D gene: TRBD2; J gene: TRBJ2-1; clone size: -; V gene: TRBV12-5; CDR3 DNA: TGTGCTAGTGGTTTGGCTCCATTAGGACTAGCGGGCGGGCCGCGCTCCTACAATGAGCAGTTCTTC; CDR3 protein: CASGLAPLGLAGGPRSYNEQFF
D gene: -; J gene: TRBJ1-1; clone size: -; V gene: TRBV5-1; CDR3 DNA: TGCGCCAGCAGCAAGACCGGGGGATGGGGTGCTTTCTTT; CDR3 protein: CASSKTGGWGAFF
D gene: -; J gene: TRBJ1-2; clone size: few; V gene: TRBV19; CDR3 DNA: TGTGCCAGTAGTAGTCCCGGCAGGCCACCCTATGGCTACACCTTC; CDR3 protein: CASSSPGRPPYGYTF
D gene: -; J gene: TRBJ2-1; clone size: -; V gene: TRBV7-9; CDR3 DNA: TGTGCCAGCAGCTTAGAAACTACTATCATCGTTAGTGAGCAGTTCTTC; CDR3 protein: CASSLETTIIVSEQFF
D gene: TRBD2; J gene: TRBJ2-7; clone size: -; V gene: TRBV6-1; CDR3 DNA: TGTGCCAGCAGTGAAGAACTAGCGGGCTCCTACGAGCAGTACTTC; CDR3 protein: CASSEELAGSYEQYF
D gene: -; J gene: TRBJ1-2; clone size: -; V gene: TRBV2; CDR3 DNA: TGTGCCAGCAGTGAACTATCTAACTATGGCTACACCTTC; CDR3 protein: CASSELSNYGYTF
D gene: -; J gene: TRBJ2-7; clone size: -; V gene: TRBV7-9; CDR3 DNA: TGTGCCAGCAGCCGGTCCGGTGGGAGCTCCTACGAGCAGTACTTC; CDR3 protein: CASSRSGGSSYEQYF
D gene: TRBD1; J gene: TRBJ1-2; clone size: -; V gene: TRBV19; CDR3 DNA: TGTGCCAGTAGTATCTCCGCGGGACAGGGTAATGAAGGCTACACCTTC; CDR3 protein: CASSISAGQGNEGYTF
D gene: TRBD2; J gene: TRBJ2-1; clone size: -; V gene: TRBV6-5; CDR3 DNA: TGTGCCAGCAGTTACTGGGTCGGGAGGGAGAATGAGCAGTTCTTC; CDR3 protein: CASSYWVGRENEQFF
D gene: TRBD2; J gene: TRBJ2-3; clone size: once; V gene: TRBV28; CDR3 DNA: TGTGCCAGCAGTTTGGCGGGGGCAGATACGCAGTATTTT; CDR3 protein: CASSLAGADTQYF
D gene: -; J gene: TRBJ2-7; clone size: -; V gene: TRBV6-6; CDR3 DNA: TGTGCCAGCAGTGGCCGGGACAACGGTGGCGAGCAGTACTTC; CDR3 protein: CASSGRDNGGEQYF
D gene: -; J gene: TRBJ2-7; clone size: -; V gene: TRBV29-1; CDR3 DNA: TGCAGCGTTGGGGGCGCCTACGAGCAGTACTTC; CDR3 protein: CSVGGAYEQYF
D gene: -; J gene: TRBJ2-4; clone size: once; V gene: TRBV2; CDR3 DNA: TGTGCCAGCAGTGAAGGGACGGGGGTGAACATTCAGTACTTC; CDR3 protein: CASSEGTGVNIQYF
D gene: TRBD2; J gene: TRBJ2-3; clone size: -; V gene: TRBV18; CDR3 DNA: TGTGCCAGCTCACCACCTTCGGGACTAGCGGGAGGCACAGATACGCAGTATTTT; CDR3 protein: CASSPPSGLAGGTDTQYF
D gene: -; J gene: TRBJ2-1; clone size: -; V gene: TRBV11-2; CDR3 DNA: TGTGCCAGCAGCTTAATTGGGCAGAACAATGAGCAGTTCTTC; CDR3 protein: CASSLIGQNNEQFF
D gene: -; J gene: TRBJ1-5; clone size: -; V gene: TRBV29-1; CDR3 DNA: TGCAGCGTTGAGCACTTTGGGGGGGTAAATCAGCCCCAGCATTTT; CDR3 protein: CSVEHFGGVNQPQHF
D gene: -; J gene: TRBJ2-3; clone size: -; V gene: TRBV5-1; CDR3 DNA: TGCGCCAGCAGCGGTCTTTGGGACAGCACAGATACGCAGTATTTT; CDR3 protein: CASSGLWDSTDTQYF
D gene: -; J gene: TRBJ1-3; clone size: few; V gene: TRBV9; CDR3 DNA: TGTGCCAGCAGCGGGGAGAGCTCTGGAAACACCATATATTTT; CDR3 protein: CASSGESSGNTIYF
D gene: -; J gene: TRBJ2-3; clone size: -; V gene: TRBV30; CDR3 DNA: TGTGCCTGGGAAACTCAGGGAACAGATACGCAGTATTTT; CDR3 protein: CAWETQGTDTQYF
D gene: -; J gene: TRBJ2-7; clone size: -; V gene: TRBV28; CDR3 DNA: TGTGCCAGCAGTTCCACAGGGAGAGAGAAGCAGTACTTC; CDR3 protein: CASSSTGREKQYF
D gene: -; J gene: TRBJ2-1; clone size: -; V gene: TRBV30; CDR3 DNA: TGTGCCTGGGACAGGTACAATGAGCAGTTCTTC; CDR3 protein: CAWDRYNEQFF
D gene: TRBD1; J gene: TRBJ2-7; clone size: -; V gene: TRBV19; CDR3 DNA: TGTGCCAGTAGTATCGGGACAGGGACCTACGAGCAGTACTTC; CDR3 protein: CASSIGTGTYEQYF
D gene: -; J gene: TRBJ1-2; clone size: -; V gene: TRBV5-1; CDR3 DNA: TGCGCCAGCAGCGAGGGACGTAACTATGGCTACACCTTC; CDR3 protein: CASSEGRNYGYTF